The 14 T cell receptor beta chains below all came from one sample that was sequenced in a study of prognosis after radiotherapy for stage I lung cancer. Two-round multiplex PCR on genomic DNA was the method by which TCR beta CDR3 was amplified. It was primers specific to each TRBV and TRBJ gene that first-round PCR used. From the multiplex PCR reads, TCRdb called clonotypes with MiXCR, one entry per CDR3 protein. The sample has nearly 25,000 distinct CDR3 sequences, roughly 34% seen once. Material: PBMCs, obtained before or after stereotactic body radiation therapy (not recorded which). The source is a donor aged 50 or older with non-small cell lung cancer.

This clonotype was seen many times. The chain joins TRBV20-1 to TRBJ2-1, with TRBD2 matching 8 bases. V gave up 3 bases and J gave up 7 bases; unmatched junction bases: 11. The CDR3 is 15 residues long. Germline lookup yields CDR1 DFQATT and CDR2 SNEGSKA (reference sequence). CDR3 protein: CSASQGTSTGNEQFF. Written as DNA, the CDR3 is TGCAGTGCTAGTCAGGGGACTAGTACTGGGAATGAGCAGTTCTTC.

The gene calls are TRBV5-4 and TRBJ2-5; 7 nucleotides line up with TRBD1. Germline V gene lookup returns CDR1 SGHNT and CDR2 YYREEE (reference sequence). The J segment lost 5 bases and the V segment lost 4 bases, leaving 8 bases of the junction unmatched. The CDR3 consists of 14 residues. As DNA, the CDR3 is TGTGCCAGCAGCACCACAGGGGAGAGGGAGACCCAGTACTTC. Translation: CASSTTGERETQYF. The whole variable domain, remainder taken from reference TRBV5-4 and TRBJ2-5, is ETGVTQSPTHLIKTRGQQVTLRCSSQSGHNTVSWYQQALGQGPQFIFQYYREEENGRGNFPPRFSGLQFPNYSSELNVNALELDDSALYLCASSTTGERETQYFGPGTRLLVL.

In its sample, this clonotype was seen many times. V and J are TRBV30 and TRBJ2-2, with D perhaps matching TRBD1 (6 bases). V lost 5 bases to trimming and J lost 3 bases, with 16 bases between them. CDR1 is GTSNPN, CDR2 SVGIG, per germline (reference sequence). The CDR3 sequence is 15 residues long. This CDR3 is CAWDKDRIDTGELFF. The DNA for the CDR3 is TGTGCCTGGGACAAAGACAGGATCGACACCGGGGAGCTGTTTTTT.

This clonotype was seen a few times. The V gene is TRBV4-1, the J gene TRBJ2-1, with a possible D match to TRBD2 (7 bases). CDR1 is MGHRA and CDR2 is YSYEKL in the germline V gene. V was clipped by 4 bases and J by 7 bases, with 23 bases between them. The CDR3 loop spans 17 amino acids. The CDR3 bases are TGCGCCAGCAGCCGGGGGGGGCTAGCGGCCCTCGTGAATGAGCAGTTCTTC. Protein product: CASSRGGLAALVNEQFF.

This clonotype has ten or more counts. The chain joins TRBV5-1 to TRBJ1-1, with 7 nucleotides matching TRBD1. The length of the CDR3 is 15 residues. Germline V lookup: CDR1 SGHRS, CDR2 YFSETQ. V was pared by 1 base and J by 1 base, with 4 bases of the junction left unmatched. The CDR3 region has the DNA TGCGCCAGCAGCTTGCCGGGACAGCCGAACACTGAAGCTTTCTTT. This sequence encodes CASSLPGQPNTEAFF.

This clonotype was found many times. The chain combines TRBV20-1 with TRBJ2-3; the D gene is possibly TRBD1 (5 bases). The V end lost 3 bases, the J end lost 0 bases, and 7 bases lay between the germline ends. The germline CDR1 and CDR2 sequences are DFQATT and SNEGSKA (reference sequence). CDR3 size: 13 residues. CDR3 in amino acids: CSARGRSTDTQYF. CDR3 in DNA: TGCAGTGCTAGGGGGCGCAGCACAGATACGCAGTATTTT.

The table lists this clonotype with many counts. V is TRBV13 and J is TRBJ1-2; a possible D gene is TRBD1 (6 bases). V lost 2 bases and J 7 bases, leaving 17 bases between the germline ends. CDR3 length equals 15 residues. The germline V gene encodes CDR1 PRHDT and CDR2 FYEKMQ (reference sequence). This CDR3 reads CASSLRSSGGFGYTF. DNA of the CDR3: TGTGCCAGCAGCTTAAGAAGTTCTGGGGGCTTTGGCTACACCTTC.

On this clonotype: This probably arose from a read error, given a far larger clone one base away. V and J are TRBV6-9 and TRBJ1-5; TRBD1 agrees at 7 bases. Germline assignment: CDR1 MNHGY and CDR2 SVAAGI. There are 18 residues in the CDR3. The CDR3 loop reads CASSYWNPGTESNQPEHF. CDR3 nucleotide sequence: TGTGCCAGCAGCTATTGGAACCCTGGGACAGAGAGCAATCAGCCCGAGCATTTT.

On this clonotype: A clone one base away is much larger, so this may be a read error. The chain recombines TRBV29-1 with TRBJ1-2, with D possibly being TRBD1 (6 bases). The V gene lost 5 bases and the J gene lost 4 bases, with 11 bases spanning the gap. CDR1 and CDR2 (germline): SQVTM, ANQGSEA. This CDR3 region has 12 residues. The CDR3 region is CSVRDIFYGYTF. The CDR3 bases are TGCAGCGTTAGGGACATATTCTATGGCTACACCTTC.

Ten or more counts support this clonotype. Here the CDR3 reads CASSPSTPDTQYF. The DNA for the CDR3 is TGTGCCAGCAGCCCGTCGACCCCCGATACGCAGTATTTT. This rearrangement joins TRBV7-8 to TRBJ2-3; D call uncertain. CDR1 is SGHVS and CDR2 is FQNEAQ in the germline V gene. The CDR3 covers 13 residues. Trimming removed 5 bases at V and 6 bases at J, with 12 bases between. Full variable domain (missing parts from reference TRBV7-8 and TRBJ2-3): GAGVSQSPRYKVAKRGQDVALRCDPISGHVSLFWYQQALGQGPEFLTYFQNEAQLDKSGLPSDRFFAERPEGSVSTLKIQRTQQEDSAVYLCASSPSTPDTQYFGPGTRLTVL.

In the case of this clonotype: A single base is all that separates this from a far larger clone, so a read error is likely. The chain employs TRBV12-3 or TRBV12-4 and TRBJ2-1; D possibly corresponds to TRBD2 (5 bases). This CDR3 has 13 amino acids. The V and J ends lost 6 bases and 13 bases respectively, with 19 bases between them. Here the CDR3 reads CASSSSSQETQFF. CDR3 nucleotide sequence: TGTGCCAGCAGCTCTAGCTCTCAAGAGACCCAGTTCTTC.

This clonotype was observed many times. The V gene is TRBV6-5, the J gene TRBJ2-3, with no clear D. This CDR3 contains 13 residues. Germline-derived CDR1 and CDR2 are MNHEY and SVGAGI. The V gene lost 3 bases and the J gene lost 0 bases, with 4 bases spanning the gap. CDR3 amino acids: CASSYVSTDTQYF. CDR3 DNA sequence: TGTGCCAGCAGTTATGTAAGCACAGATACGCAGTATTTT.

This clonotype was seen at least ten times. The gene calls are TRBV7-6 and TRBJ2-3, with D tentatively TRBD1 (5 bases). Germline V gene data show CDR1 as SGHVS and CDR2 as FNYEAQ. The V end lost 1 base, the J end lost 2 bases, and 10 bases lay between the germline ends. The CDR3 has 15 residues. The CDR3 nucleotides are TGTGCCAGCAGCTTAGGCAGGGTAATCACAGATACGCAGTATTTT. It codes for CASSLGRVITDTQYF.

In nucleotides, the CDR3 is TGTGCCAGCAGCCGGGGGGGTTCCACTAATGAAAAACTGTTTTTT. This translates into CASSRGGSTNEKLFF. This chain links TRBV5-4 with TRBJ1-4, with D possibly TRBD1 on 5 matching bases. The V gene's germline CDR1 is SGHNT and CDR2 YYREEE (reference sequence). The CDR3 extends over 15 amino acids. V lost 4 bases, J lost 2 bases, and 12 bases lay in between.